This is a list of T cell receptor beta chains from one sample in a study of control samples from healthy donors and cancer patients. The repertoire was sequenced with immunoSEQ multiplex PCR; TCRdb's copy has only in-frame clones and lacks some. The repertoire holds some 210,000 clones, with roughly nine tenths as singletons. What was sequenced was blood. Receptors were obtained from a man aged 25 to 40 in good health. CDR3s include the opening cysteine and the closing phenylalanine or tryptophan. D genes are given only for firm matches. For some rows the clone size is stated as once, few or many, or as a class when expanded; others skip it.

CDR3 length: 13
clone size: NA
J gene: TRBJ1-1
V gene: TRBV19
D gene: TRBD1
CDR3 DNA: TGTGCCAGTAGCCAGGGACAGTTCTCTGAAGCTTTCTTT
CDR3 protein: CASSQGQFSEAFF

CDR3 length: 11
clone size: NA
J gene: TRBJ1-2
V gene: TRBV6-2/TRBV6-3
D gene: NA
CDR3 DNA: TGTGCCAGCAGTATAGGAGGCGGCTACACCTTC
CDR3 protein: CASSIGGGYTF

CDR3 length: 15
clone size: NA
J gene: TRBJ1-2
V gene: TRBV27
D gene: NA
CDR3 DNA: TGTGCCAGCAGTCCGACGGTAGTGGGCGGCTATGGCTACACCTTC
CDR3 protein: CASSPTVVGGYGYTF

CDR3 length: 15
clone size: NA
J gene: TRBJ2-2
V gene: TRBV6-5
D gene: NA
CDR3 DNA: TGTGCCAGCAGTTCCTTATTGACTAGTCGCGGGGAGCTGTTTTTT
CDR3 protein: CASSSLLTSRGELFF

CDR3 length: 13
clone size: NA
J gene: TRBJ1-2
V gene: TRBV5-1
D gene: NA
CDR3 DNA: TGCGCCAGCAGCTTGGGGACAAACTATGGCTACACCTTC
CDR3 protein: CASSLGTNYGYTF

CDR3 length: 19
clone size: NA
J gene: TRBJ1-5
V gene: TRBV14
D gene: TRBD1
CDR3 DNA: TGTGCCAGCAGCCAAGAGCCGGGACAGGGGAGGAGGGGCAATCAGCCCCAGCATTTT
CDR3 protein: CASSQEPGQGRRGNQPQHF

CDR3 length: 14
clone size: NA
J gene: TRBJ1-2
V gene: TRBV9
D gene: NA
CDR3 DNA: TGTGCCAGCAGCGTAGGGGGGCCTAACTATGGCTACACCTTC
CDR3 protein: CASSVGGPNYGYTF

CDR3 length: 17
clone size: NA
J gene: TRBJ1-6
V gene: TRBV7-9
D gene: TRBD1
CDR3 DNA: TGTGCCAGCAGTCCGGGGACAGGGGCCGATTATAATTCACCCCTCCACTTT
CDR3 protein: CASSPGTGADYNSPLHF

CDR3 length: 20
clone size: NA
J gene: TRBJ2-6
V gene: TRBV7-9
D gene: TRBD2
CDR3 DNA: TGTGCCAGCAGCAGCCGACTAGCGGGGGGCGAGAGCTCTGGGGCCAACGTCCTGACTTTC
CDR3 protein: CASSSRLAGGESSGANVLTF

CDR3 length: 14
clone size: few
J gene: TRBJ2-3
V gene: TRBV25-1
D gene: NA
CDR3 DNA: TGTGCCAGCAGTTACCGACGGAACACAGATACGCAGTATTTT
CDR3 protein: CASSYRRNTDTQYF

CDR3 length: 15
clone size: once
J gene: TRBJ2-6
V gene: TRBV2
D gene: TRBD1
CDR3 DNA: TGTGCCAGCACAGGGGGCATCGTTGGGTCCAACGTCCTGACTTTC
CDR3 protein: CASTGGIVGSNVLTF

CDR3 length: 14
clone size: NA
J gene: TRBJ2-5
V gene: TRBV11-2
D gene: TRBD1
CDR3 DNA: TGTGCCAGCAGCTTGACAGGGATCAGTGAGACCCAGTACTTC
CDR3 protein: CASSLTGISETQYF

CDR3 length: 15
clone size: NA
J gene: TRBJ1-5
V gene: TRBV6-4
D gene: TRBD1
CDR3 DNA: TGTGCCAGCAGTGACTCGACAGGGGGCAATCAGCCCCAGCATTTT
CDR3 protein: CASSDSTGGNQPQHF

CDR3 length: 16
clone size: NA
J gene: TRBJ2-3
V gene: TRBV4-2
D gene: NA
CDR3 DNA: TGTGCCAGCAGCCAAGATCCGCGACCCTCCACAGATACGCAGTATTTT
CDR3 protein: CASSQDPRPSTDTQYF

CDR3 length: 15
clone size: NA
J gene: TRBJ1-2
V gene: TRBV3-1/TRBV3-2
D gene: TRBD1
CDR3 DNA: TGTGCCAGCAGCCGATCGACACAGGGGAGCTATGGCTACACCTTC
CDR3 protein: CASSRSTQGSYGYTF

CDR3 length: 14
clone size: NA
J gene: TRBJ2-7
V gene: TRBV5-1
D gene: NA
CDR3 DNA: TGCGCCAGCAGCCCCCTGGGCCCGTCCTACGAGCAGTACTTC
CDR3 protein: CASSPLGPSYEQYF

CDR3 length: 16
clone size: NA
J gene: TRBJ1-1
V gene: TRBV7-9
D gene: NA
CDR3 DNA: TGTGCCAGCAGCCCCGACCCAATACGACGGGTCCCTGAAGCTTTCTTT
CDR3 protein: CASSPDPIRRVPEAFF

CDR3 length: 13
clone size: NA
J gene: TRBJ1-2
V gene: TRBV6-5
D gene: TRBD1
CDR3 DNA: TGTGCCAGCAGTTCACAGGGGAACTATGGCTACACCTTC
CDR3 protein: CASSSQGNYGYTF

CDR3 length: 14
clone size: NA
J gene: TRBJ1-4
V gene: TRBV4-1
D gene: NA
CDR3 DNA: TGCGCCAGCAGCCAAGATTTCACGGCTGAAAAACTGTTTTTT
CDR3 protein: CASSQDFTAEKLFF

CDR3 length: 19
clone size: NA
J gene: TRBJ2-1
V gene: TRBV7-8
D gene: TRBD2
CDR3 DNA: TGTGCCAGCAGCTCGATACTAGCGGGGGGGAGCCAGGGGAGAAGTGAGCAGTTCTTC
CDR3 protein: CASSSILAGGSQGRSEQFF

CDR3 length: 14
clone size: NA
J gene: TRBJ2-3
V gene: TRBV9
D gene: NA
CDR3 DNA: TGTGCCAGCAGCGCAGCCGTTGGGGCACATACGCAGTATTTT
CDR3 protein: CASSAAVGAHTQYF

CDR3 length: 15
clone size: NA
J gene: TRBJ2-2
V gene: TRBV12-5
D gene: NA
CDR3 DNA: TGTGCTAGTGGTTCCGGGACACCCCCGGCCGGGGAGCTGTTTTTT
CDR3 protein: CASGSGTPPAGELFF

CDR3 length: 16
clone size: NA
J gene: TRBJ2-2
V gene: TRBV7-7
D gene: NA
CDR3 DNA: TGTGCCAGCAGCTTATCGGTGGGGGGTAACACCGGGGAGCTGTTTTTT
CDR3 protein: CASSLSVGGNTGELFF

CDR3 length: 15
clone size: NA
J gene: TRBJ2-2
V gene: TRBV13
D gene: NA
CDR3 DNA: TGTGCCACCTCAGGGGGGACCCCCCACACCGGGGAGCTGTTTTTT
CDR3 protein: CATSGGTPHTGELFF

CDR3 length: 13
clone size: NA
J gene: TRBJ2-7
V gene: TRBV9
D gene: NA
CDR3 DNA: TGTGCCAGCAGCGCCCGGGACACGTACGAGCAGTACTTC
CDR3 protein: CASSARDTYEQYF

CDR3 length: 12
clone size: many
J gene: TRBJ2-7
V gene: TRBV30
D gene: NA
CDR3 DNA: TGTGCCTGGAGAGGAGACATCGGCCAGCAGTACTTC
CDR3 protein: CAWRGDIGQQYF

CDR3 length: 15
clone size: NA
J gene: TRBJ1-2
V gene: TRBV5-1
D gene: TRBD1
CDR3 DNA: TGCGCCAGCAGCATCGGGACAGGACAGAGGGATGGCTACACCTTC
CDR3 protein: CASSIGTGQRDGYTF

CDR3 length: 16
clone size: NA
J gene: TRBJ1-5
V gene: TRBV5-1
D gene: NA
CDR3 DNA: TGCGCCAGCAGCTTGTCCGGGGATGGCAGCAATCAGCCCCAGCATTTT
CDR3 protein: CASSLSGDGSNQPQHF

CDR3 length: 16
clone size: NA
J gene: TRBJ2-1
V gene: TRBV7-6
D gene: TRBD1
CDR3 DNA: TGTGCCAGCAGCTCGCATCAGGGGGCGCCGAGGAATGAGCAGTTCTTC
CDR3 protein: CASSSHQGAPRNEQFF

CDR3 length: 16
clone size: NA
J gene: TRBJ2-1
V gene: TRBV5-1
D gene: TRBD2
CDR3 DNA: TGCGCCAGCAGCTTGGCCACTAGCGGGGGATACAATGAGCAGTTCTTC
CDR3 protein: CASSLATSGGYNEQFF

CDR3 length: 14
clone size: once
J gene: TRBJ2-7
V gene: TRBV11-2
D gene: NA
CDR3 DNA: TGTGCCAGCAGCTTAGGTGAGGGTTGGTACGAGCAGTACTTC
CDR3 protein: CASSLGEGWYEQYF

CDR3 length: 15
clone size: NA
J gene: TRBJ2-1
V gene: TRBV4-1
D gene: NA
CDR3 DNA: TGCGCCAGCAGCCAAGAGGGGGGCGGCCATCGGGAGCAGTTCTTC
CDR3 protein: CASSQEGGGHREQFF

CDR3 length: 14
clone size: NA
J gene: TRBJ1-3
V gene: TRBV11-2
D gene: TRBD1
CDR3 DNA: TGTGCCAGCAGCCGGGGACAGTATGGAAACACCATATATTTT
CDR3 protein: CASSRGQYGNTIYF

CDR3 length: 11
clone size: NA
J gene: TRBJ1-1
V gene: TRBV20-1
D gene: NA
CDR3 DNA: TGCAGTGCTAGATGGGACACTGAAGCTTTCTTT
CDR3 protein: CSARWDTEAFF

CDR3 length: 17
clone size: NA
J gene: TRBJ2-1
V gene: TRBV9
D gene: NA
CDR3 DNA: TGTGCCAGCAGCGTAGACCCTAAAGGGAGCTCCTACAATGAGCAGTTCTTC
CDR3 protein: CASSVDPKGSSYNEQFF

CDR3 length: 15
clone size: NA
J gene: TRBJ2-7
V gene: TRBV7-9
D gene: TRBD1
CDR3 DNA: TGTGCCAGCAGCTCGGGGCGGACAGGAGCCTACGAGCAGTACTTC
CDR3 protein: CASSSGRTGAYEQYF

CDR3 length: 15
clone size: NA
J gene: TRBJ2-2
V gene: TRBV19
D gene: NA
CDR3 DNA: TGTGTTAGCCAACCAGGCGACGCGAACACCGGGGAGCTGTTTTTT
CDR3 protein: CVSQPGDANTGELFF

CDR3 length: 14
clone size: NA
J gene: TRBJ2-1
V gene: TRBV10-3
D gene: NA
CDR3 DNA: TGTGCCACCCAGGGGGAGGGGGGTTACAATGAGCAGTTCTTC
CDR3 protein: CATQGEGGYNEQFF

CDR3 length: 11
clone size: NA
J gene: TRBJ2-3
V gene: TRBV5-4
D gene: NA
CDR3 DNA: TGTGCCAGCAGCTTGGAAGATACGCAGTATTTT
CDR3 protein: CASSLEDTQYF

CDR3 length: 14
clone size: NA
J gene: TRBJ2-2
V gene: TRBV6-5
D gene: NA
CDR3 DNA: TGTGCCAGCAGTTACTCGTGGGTGGCCGGGGAGCTGTTTTTT
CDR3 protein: CASSYSWVAGELFF

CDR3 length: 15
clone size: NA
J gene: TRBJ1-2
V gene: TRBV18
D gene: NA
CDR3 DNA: TGTGCCAGCTCAATGTCACCGGGACCAGGCTATGGCTACACCTTC
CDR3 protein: CASSMSPGPGYGYTF

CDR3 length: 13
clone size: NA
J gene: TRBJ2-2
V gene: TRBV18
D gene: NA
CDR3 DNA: TGTGCCAGCTCACCAATGGCTGCTTGGGAGCTGTTTTTT
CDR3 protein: CASSPMAAWELFF

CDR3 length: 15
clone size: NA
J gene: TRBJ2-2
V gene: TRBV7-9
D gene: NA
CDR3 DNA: TGTGCCAGCAGCGTCCGGGACGGGAACACCGGGGAGCTGTTTTTT
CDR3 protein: CASSVRDGNTGELFF

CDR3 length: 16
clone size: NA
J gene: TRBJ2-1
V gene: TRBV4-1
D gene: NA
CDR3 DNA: TGCGCCAGCAGAGAGACCCGGGACACCAACTACAATGAGCAGTTCTTC
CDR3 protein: CASRETRDTNYNEQFF

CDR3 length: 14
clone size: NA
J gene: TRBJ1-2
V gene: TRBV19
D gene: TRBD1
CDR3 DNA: TGTGCCAGTAGTGAGGACAGGGATAGTAATGGCTACACCTTC
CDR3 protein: CASSEDRDSNGYTF

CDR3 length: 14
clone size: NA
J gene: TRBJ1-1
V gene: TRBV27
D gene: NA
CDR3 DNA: TGTGCCAGCAGTTTTACAGGCATGAACACTGAAGCTTTCTTT
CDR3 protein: CASSFTGMNTEAFF

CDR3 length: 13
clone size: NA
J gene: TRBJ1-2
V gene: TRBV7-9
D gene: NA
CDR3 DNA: TGTGCCAGCAGCCCACCGCTTGACTATGGCTACACCTTC
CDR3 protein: CASSPPLDYGYTF

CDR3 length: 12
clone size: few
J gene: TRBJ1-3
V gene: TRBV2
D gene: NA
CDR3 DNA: TGTGCCAGCAGTATGAGTGGAAACACCATATATTTT
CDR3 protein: CASSMSGNTIYF

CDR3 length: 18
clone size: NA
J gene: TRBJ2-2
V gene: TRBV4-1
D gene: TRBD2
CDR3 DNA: TGCGCCAGCAGTCATGGGACTAGCGGGGGCCCAAACACCGGGGAGCTGTTTTTT
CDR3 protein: CASSHGTSGGPNTGELFF

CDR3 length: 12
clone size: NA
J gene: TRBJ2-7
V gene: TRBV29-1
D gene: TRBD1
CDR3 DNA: TGCAGCGAGCAACCGGGACAGGGATCGCAGTACTTC
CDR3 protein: CSEQPGQGSQYF

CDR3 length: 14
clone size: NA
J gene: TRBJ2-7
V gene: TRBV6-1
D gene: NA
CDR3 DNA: TGTGCCAGCAGTGATGCGCAGAGCTCCTACGAGCAGTACTTC
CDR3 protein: CASSDAQSSYEQYF

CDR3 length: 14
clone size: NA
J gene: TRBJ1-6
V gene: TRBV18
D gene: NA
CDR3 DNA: TGTGCCAGCCAGAAGGACAGACATAATTCACCCCTCCACTTT
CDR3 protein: CASQKDRHNSPLHF

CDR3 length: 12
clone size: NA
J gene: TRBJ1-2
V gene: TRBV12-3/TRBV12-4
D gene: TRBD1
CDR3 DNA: TGTGCCGGGGGGACAGGGGGCCTTGGCTACACCTTC
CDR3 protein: CAGGTGGLGYTF

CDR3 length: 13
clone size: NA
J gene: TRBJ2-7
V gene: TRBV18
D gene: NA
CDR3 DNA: TGTGCCAGCTCACCCGGTACTTTCTACGAGCAGTACTTC
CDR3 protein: CASSPGTFYEQYF

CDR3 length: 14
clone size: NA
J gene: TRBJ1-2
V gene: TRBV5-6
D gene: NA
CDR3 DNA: TGTGCCAGCAGCAGCCGGAGCGGTGGGGGAGGCTACACCTTC
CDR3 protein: CASSSRSGGGGYTF

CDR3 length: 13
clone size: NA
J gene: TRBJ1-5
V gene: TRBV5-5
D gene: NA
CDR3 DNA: TGTGCCAGCAGCTTTGGGGGATCTCAGCCCCAGCATTTT
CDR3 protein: CASSFGGSQPQHF